This passage covers 26 T cell receptor beta chains from one sample sequenced in a study of T cell responses to AZD1222 COVID-19 vaccine. Sequencing was performed with immunoSEQ multiplex PCR; in TCRdb, only in-frame clones are kept and a portion is missing. The sample consists of 84,000 or so clones, nearly 90% of them appearing once. Specimen: peripheral blood, collected on day 0 of AZD1222 vaccination. The receptors originated from an adult in good health.

This clone was counted once. The CDR3 DNA sequence: TGTGCCATCAGTGATACATACGAGCAGTACTTC. As protein: CAISDTYEQYF. The chain couples TRBV10-3 to TRBJ2-7; D not certain. The V gene lost 3 bases and the J gene lost 4 bases, with 4 bases spanning the gap. Looked up from germline, CDR1 is ENHRY and CDR2 is SYGVKD. This CDR3 spans 11 amino acids.

The V gene is TRBV7-9, the J gene TRBJ1-1; no clear D. The V gene lost 1 base and the J gene lost 3 bases, with 6 bases spanning the gap. CDR1 and CDR2 (germline): SEHNR, FQNEAQ (reference sequence). This CDR3 region has 13 residues. CDR3 in amino acids: CASSLGTDTEAFF. The CDR3 nucleotides read TGTGCCAGCAGCTTAGGGACCGACACTGAAGCTTTCTTT. The full variable domain, completed using reference TRBV7-9 and TRBJ1-1, is DTGVSQNPRHKITKRGQNVTFRCDPISEHNRLYWYRQTLGQGPEFLTYFQNEAQLEKSRLLSDRFSAERPKGSFSTLEIQRTEQGDSAMYLCASSLGTDTEAFFGQGTRLTVV.

The rearrangement links TRBV13 to TRBJ2-1; 7 bases map to TRBD2. J was trimmed by 8 bases and V by 8 bases; bases with no gene match: 15. Germline V gene sequence: CDR1 PRHDT, CDR2 FYEKMQ (reference sequence). This CDR3 contains 15 residues. CDR3 sequence (DNA): TGTGCCAGCGAAAAACGGACTAGTGTTCGGGATGAGCAGTTCTTC. Translation: CASEKRTSVRDEQFF.

This clone occurred a few times. The chain links TRBV29-1 to TRBJ2-7; 9 positions agree with TRBD1. CDR1 and CDR2 from the germline V gene are SQVTM and ANQGSEA. The V and J ends lost 6 bases and 2 bases, in that order; junction bases with no gene match: 5. The CDR3 has 13 amino acids. The CDR3 nucleotides are TGCAGCGTGGACGGACAGGGGACCTACGAGCAGTACTTC. Residues: CSVDGQGTYEQYF.

The V call is TRBV14, the J call TRBJ2-5, with a possible D match to TRBD2 (6 bases). The V end was cut by 2 bases, the J end by 5 bases, with 12 bases between. Germline assignment: CDR1 SGHDN and CDR2 FVKESK. The length of the CDR3 is 14 residues. CDR3 coding DNA: TGTGCCAGCAGCCAAAATTTTGGGGGGGAGACCCAGTACTTC. Its protein is CASSQNFGGETQYF.

The chain links TRBV4-2 to TRBJ2-1; TRBD1 matches 8 bases. This CDR3 spans 17 amino acids. V shed 0 bases and J 4 bases; nucleotides not matched to a gene: 8. Germline V lookup: CDR1 LGHNA, CDR2 YNFKEQ. The CDR3 here is CASSQDAGTGYYNEQFF. The DNA of the CDR3 is TGTGCCAGCAGCCAAGATGCGGGGACAGGATATTACAATGAGCAGTTCTTC.

The chain combines TRBV7-2 with TRBJ2-2; 10 bases fit TRBD1. The CDR3 is made up of 17 amino acids. Germline V gene sequence: CDR1 SGHTA, CDR2 FQGNSA. Unmatched junction bases numbered 7, after V lost 6 bases and J lost 0 bases. As DNA, the CDR3 is TGTGCCAGCAGACGTGGACAGGGGGGCGCGAACACCGGGGAGCTGTTTTTT. Residues: CASRRGQGGANTGELFF.

Only one count was recorded for this clone. The chain has TRBV7-8 and TRBJ2-2, with D perhaps matching TRBD1 or TRBD2 (5 bases each). V lost 5 bases to trimming and J lost 0 bases, with 13 bases between them. This CDR3 is 16 amino acids long. Germline V gene data show CDR1 as SGHVS and CDR2 as FQNEAQ. The CDR3 spells CASSLGLGANTGELFF. For the CDR3, the DNA is TGTGCCAGCAGCCTGGGATTGGGGGCGAACACCGGGGAGCTGTTTTTT. Based on the CDR3 plus reference TRBV7-8 and TRBJ2-2, the full variable domain is GAGVSQSPRYKVAKRGQDVALRCDPISGHVSLFWYQQALGQGPEFLTYFQNEAQLDKSGLPSDRFFAERPEGSVSTLKIQRTQQEDSAVYLCASSLGLGANTGELFFGEGSRLTVL.

The J gene is TRBJ2-3, the V gene TRBV5-6; D perhaps matches TRBD2 (6 bases). Between the trimmed V and J ends, which lost 3 bases and 12 bases, there was a span of 14 bases. CDR1 and CDR2 from the germline V gene are SGHDT and YYEEEE. The CDR3 is 12 residues long. CDR3 bases: TGTGCCAGCAGCTACGCCGGGACTCTTCAGTATTTT. Its protein is CASSYAGTLQYF.

The V call is TRBV7-3, the J call TRBJ2-1; the D is unclear. This CDR3 region has 15 residues. V lost 2 bases and J lost 3, with 11 bases in between. Germline-derived CDR1 and CDR2 are SGHTA and FQGTGA. CDR3 residues: CASSLQAQIYNEQFF. CDR3 in DNA: TGTGCCAGCAGCTTACAAGCACAGATCTACAATGAGCAGTTCTTC. The entire variable domain, with the rest obtained from reference TRBV7-3 and TRBJ2-1, is as follows: GAGVSQTPSNKVTEKGKYVELRCDPISGHTALYWYRQSLGQGPEFLIYFQGTGAADDSGLPNDRFFAVRPEGSVSTLKIQRTERGDSAVYLCASSLQAQIYNEQFFGPGTRLTVL.

The chain combines TRBV7-2 with TRBJ1-3, with 8 bases identical to TRBD1. Per germline, CDR1 SGHTA and CDR2 FQGNSA. This CDR3 has 16 amino acids. The ends lost 2 bases at V and 4 bases at J; junction bases unmatched: 7. CDR3 protein: CASSLTQTGAGNTIYF. The CDR3 DNA reads as TGTGCCAGCAGCTTAACCCAGACAGGGGCGGGAAACACCATATATTTT.

This clone was seen a few times. V usage is TRBV5-1 and J usage is TRBJ1-6; D gene uncertain. Trimming shortened V by 4 bases and J by 13 bases, and 18 bases separated the two germline ends. Germline V lookup: CDR1 SGHRS, CDR2 YFSETQ. The length of the CDR3 is 14 residues. CDR3 nucleotide sequence: TGCGCCAGCAGCGTCGGACTTAGGTTGTCCCCCCTCCACTTT. Its translation is CASSVGLRLSPLHF.

The chain links TRBV5-8 to TRBJ1-3; no definite D call. The CDR3 runs to 15 residues. Per the germline V gene, CDR1 is SGHTS and CDR2 is YDEGEE. V was shortened by 5 bases and J by 4 bases, with 16 bases between the two germline ends. The CDR3 DNA follows: TGTGCCAGCAGTTCCCGGTTGGCCTACGGAAACACCATATATTTT. It is translated as CASSSRLAYGNTIYF. Full variable domain (remainder filled in from reference TRBV5-8 and TRBJ1-3): EAGVTQSPTHLIKTRGQQATLRCSPISGHTSVYWYQQALGLGLQFLLWYDEGEERNRGNFPPRFSGRQFPNYSSELNVNALELEDSALYLCASSSRLAYGNTIYFGEGSWLTVV.

This chain joins TRBV7-9 and TRBJ1-6; tentatively, D is TRBD1 (6 bases). CDR1 and CDR2 from the germline V gene are SEHNR and FQNEAQ (reference sequence). There are 17 residues in the CDR3. Trimming stripped 7 bases from V and 0 bases from J, with 16 bases between. For the CDR3, the DNA is TGTGCCAGCAACCACCCTACAGGGAGCTCCTATAATTCACCCCTCCACTTT. Amino acids: CASNHPTGSSYNSPLHF.

This clone occurred once. The chain couples TRBV5-4 to TRBJ1-1; no clear D. Trimming cost V 0 bases and J 5 bases, with 8 bases left between them. CDR1 and CDR2 (germline): SGHNT, YYREEE (reference sequence). The CDR3 is 13 residues long. CDR3 DNA sequence: TGTGCCAGCAGCTTGGGGGGAGGGACTGAAGCTTTCTTT. It specifies CASSLGGGTEAFF.

The chain combines TRBV7-2 with TRBJ1-5; D is ambiguous. Germline-derived CDR1 and CDR2 are SGHTA and FQGNSA. This CDR3 region has 15 residues. The germline V and J ends were trimmed by 1 base and 2 bases, with 9 bases remaining between them. The CDR3 loop reads CASSLEVLGNQPQHF. Here the CDR3 DNA reads TGTGCCAGCAGCTTAGAGGTGTTAGGCAATCAGCCCCAGCATTTT.

V is TRBV19 and J is TRBJ2-4; 11 bases match TRBD1. Per the germline V gene, CDR1 is LNHDA and CDR2 is SQIVND (reference sequence). Germline trimming cut 6 bases from V and 3 bases from J; bases unmatched to any gene: 4. The CDR3 is 15 residues long. The DNA of the CDR3 is TGTGCCAGTAGCCTCGGGACAGGGGGCAAAAACATTCAGTACTTC. It yields the protein CASSLGTGGKNIQYF.

To note about this clone: The DNA is left out, because the CDR3 cannot be placed on it with certainty; the CDR3 is given as TCRdb lists it. The chain recombines TRBV27 with TRBJ1-3; the table assigns TRBD1, which was not confirmed against the DNA. With termini counted, the CDR3 has 16 amino acids. CDR1 and CDR2 from the germline V gene are MNHEY and SMNVEV (reference sequence). The CDR3 spells CASSSSGQTSGNTIYF.

The V call is TRBV12-3 or TRBV12-4, the J call TRBJ2-1, with D tentatively TRBD1 or TRBD2 (5 bases each). V lost 6 bases to trimming and J lost 2 bases, with 8 bases between them. The CDR3 consists of 13 residues. CDR3 residues: CASSLGAYNEQFF. CDR3 in DNA: TGTGCCAGCAGCCTGGGGGCCTACAATGAGCAGTTCTTC.

CDR3 sequence reads: CASSYWGGRDEKLFF. The CDR3 DNA follows: TGTGCCAGCAGCTACTGGGGCGGCCGGGACGAAAAACTGTTTTTT. V usage is TRBV7-9 and J usage is TRBJ1-4, with D perhaps matching TRBD1 (5 bases). V was shortened by 4 bases and J by 8 bases, with 17 bases between the two germline ends. Germline V gives CDR1 SEHNR, CDR2 FQNEAQ (reference sequence). This CDR3 has 15 amino acids.

This chain connects TRBV7-3 to TRBJ2-1, with 12 bases fitting TRBD2. Losses at the gene ends were 5 bases for V and 4 bases for J; bases not matched to a gene: 15. Germline loops: CDR1 SGHTA, CDR2 FQGTGA. CDR3 length: 19 residues. The DNA for the CDR3 is TGTGCCAGCAGCACACCACGGACTAGCGGGATCTCAACTTACAATGAGCAGTTCTTC. Residues: CASSTPRTSGISTYNEQFF.

This chain joins TRBV5-5 and TRBJ1-1; 10 nucleotides agree with TRBD1. The junction had 4 bases not matched to a gene; V was cut back by 4 bases and J by 7 bases. CDR3 length equals 13 residues. Germline V gives CDR1 SGHKS, CDR2 YYEKEE (reference sequence). CDR3 sequence: CASSDGQGVEAFF. CDR3 DNA sequence: TGTGCCAGCAGCGACGGACAGGGGGTTGAAGCTTTCTTT.

The CDR3 protein is CASKRTGVYNEQFF. For the CDR3, the DNA is TGTGCCAGCAAAAGAACAGGTGTATACAATGAGCAGTTCTTC. The chain combines TRBV6-5 with TRBJ2-1, with TRBD1 as a possible D gene (5 bases). The CDR3 runs 14 residues. Germline V gene lookup returns CDR1 MNHEY and CDR2 SVGAGI. Deletions cut 7 bases from V and 4 bases from J, with 14 bases between.

A single count supports this clone. The V and J genes are TRBV6-1 and TRBJ1-5, with TRBD1 matching 7 bases. The ends lost 2 bases at V and 6 bases at J; junction bases unmatched: 13. Germline V gives CDR1 MNHNS, CDR2 SASEGT. The CDR3 contains 17 residues. CDR3 sequence (DNA): TGTGCCAGCAGTGAAACCATCCACAGGGGCAGGGGTCAGCCCCAGCATTTT. Its translation: CASSETIHRGRGQPQHF.

The genes are TRBV7-6 and TRBJ2-5; 10 nucleotides agree with TRBD2. V shed 5 bases, J shed 2 bases, and the junction held 5 bases outside the gene matches. The CDR3 runs 15 residues. Germline assignment: CDR1 SGHVS and CDR2 FNYEAQ. The CDR3 DNA reads as TGTGCCAGCAGCCGTGGGACTAGCGAACAAGAGACCCAGTACTTC. Its protein product is CASSRGTSEQETQYF.

Here the CDR3 reads CASSLSLDEQFF. CDR3 DNA sequence: TGTGCCAGCAGCTTGAGTCTCGATGAGCAGTTCTTC. The V call is TRBV7-9, the J call TRBJ2-1; D uncertain. V was cut by 3 bases and J by 8 bases, with 8 bases left in between. Germline loops: CDR1 SEHNR, CDR2 FQNEAQ (reference sequence). The CDR3 runs to 12 residues.